These 11 T cell receptor beta chains came from one sample sequenced in a study of glioma-infiltrating T cells. TCR alpha and beta CDR3 regions were amplified from RNA using iRepertoire nested multiplex PCR. A single record per CDR3 protein comes from TCRdb applying MiXCR to the multiplex PCR reads. The table shows 3,000 to 4,000 distinct CDR3 sequences, with approximately 86% occurring only once. The sample comprised glioma tissue, nonneoplastic brain tissue, or PBMCs (not recorded which). All receptors derive from a human donor with low-grade glioma or glioblastoma, undergoing nonglioma brain surgery, or in good health (not recorded which).

As regards this clonotype: One end of the junction is discordant with germline, which a read error may explain. This beta chain is an unintended read in a library built for alpha chains; its size means little. The chain joins TRBV9 to TRBJ1-1; D gene uncertain. The CDR3 sequence is 13 residues long. The germline V gene has CDR1 SGDLS and CDR2 YYNGEE. The CDR3 sequence is CASSVVSNSEAFF. The CDR3 coding sequence is TGTGCCAGCAGCGTAGTGTCTAACAGTGAAGCTTTCTTT.

Regarding this clonotype: This beta chain is a stray read from a library made for alpha chains; its abundance is not meaningful. The chain combines TRBV28 with TRBJ1-5, with no clear D. Germline CDR1 MDHEN, CDR2 SYDVKM. The V gene lost 4 bases and the J gene lost 3 bases, with 10 bases spanning the gap. CDR3 length equals 14 residues. CDR3 loop: CASSSPQNNQPQHF. The CDR3 nucleotides are TGTGCCAGCAGTTCTCCTCAGAACAATCAGCCCCAGCATTTT.

Comment on this clonotype: This beta chain represents an off-target read in a library built for alpha chains; its size is of limited meaning. V gene TRBV28 combines with J gene TRBJ1-1; D perhaps matches TRBD1 (5 bases). CDR1 MDHEN and CDR2 SYDVKM come from the germline V gene. This CDR3 contains 12 residues. The V end lost 9 bases, the J end lost 4 bases, and 12 bases lay between the germline ends. CDR3 amino acids: CASTEGSTEAFF. In nucleotides, the CDR3 is TGTGCCAGTACTGAGGGGAGCACTGAAGCTTTCTTT.

Only one count was recorded for this clonotype. This beta chain is off target for a library built for alpha chains, so its abundance means little. The gene calls are TRBV6-5 and TRBJ1-1; 8 positions agree with TRBD1. CDR1 and CDR2 (germline): MNHEY, SVGAGI. V lost 6 bases, J lost 1 base, and 4 bases stayed unmatched. The CDR3 extends over 14 amino acids. CDR3 amino acids: CASRNRGANTEAFF. CDR3 DNA: TGTGCCAGCAGAAACAGGGGGGCGAACACTGAAGCTTTCTTT.

In the case of this clonotype: A junction end diverges from the germline sequence, so it may reflect a read error. For a library built for alpha chains, this beta chain is a stray read; little rests on its size. The chain links TRBV6-5 to TRBJ1-1, with D uncertain. This CDR3 contains 13 residues. CDR1 MNHEY and CDR2 SVGAGI come from the germline V gene. The chain's CDR3 is CASSSTQNTEAFF. In DNA form, the CDR3 reads TGTGCCAGCAGTTCGACCCAAAACACTGAGGCTTTCTTT.

This clonotype was seen more than once but under ten times. A library prepared for alpha chains yielded this beta chain as an off-target read; its size is of little meaning. The J gene is TRBJ1-1, the V gene TRBV6-1; the D is unclear. Germline V gives CDR1 MNHNS, CDR2 SASEGT. This CDR3 is 15 amino acids long. Between the trimmed V and J ends, which lost 4 bases and 0 bases, there was a span of 12 bases. CDR3: CASSVRRGLNTEAFF. The CDR3, as DNA: TGTGCCAGCAGTGTGAGAAGAGGGCTGAACACTGAAGCTTTCTTT.

In the case of this clonotype: Little can be read into the size of this beta chain, an off-target read in a library designed for alpha chains. The V call is TRBV15, the J call TRBJ2-5, with 9 nucleotides matching TRBD2. Germline trimming cut 1 base from V and 4 bases from J; bases unmatched to any gene: 10. The V gene's germline CDR1 is LNHNV and CDR2 YYDKDF (reference sequence). The CDR3 has 17 residues. The CDR3 region is CATSRGDSAGGGETQYF. CDR3 nucleotide sequence: TGTGCCACCAGCAGAGGTGACAGTGCGGGAGGGGGAGAGACCCAGTACTTC.

Concerning this clonotype itself: Since the library was made to target alpha chains, this beta chain is a stray read and its abundance is not meaningful. J is TRBJ2-7 and V is TRBV6-1; 12 nucleotides line up with TRBD1. CDR3 length: 15 amino acids. J gave up 7 bases and V 6 bases, and 10 bases lay outside the gene matches. Per the germline V gene, CDR1 is MNHNS and CDR2 is SASEGT. Here the CDR3 reads CASRSPGQGAWEQYF. The CDR3 coding sequence is TGTGCCAGCAGGTCACCGGGACAGGGGGCTTGGGAGCAGTACTTC.

Comment on this clonotype: For a library built for alpha chains, this beta chain is a stray read; little rests on its size. The J gene is TRBJ2-1, the V gene TRBV20-1, with D possibly called TRBD1 or TRBD2 (6 bases each). Trimming shortened V by 7 bases and J by 10 bases, and 17 bases separated the two germline ends. From germline, CDR1 is DFQATT and CDR2 SNEGSKA (reference sequence). The CDR3 length is 12 residues. CDR3 bases: TGCAGTGGCGGGGACAATGGAGGGGAGCAGTTCTTC. It encodes CSGGDNGGEQFF.

For this clonotype: The library was designed around alpha chains, so this beta chain is a stray read whose abundance carries little weight. This chain uses TRBV2 with TRBJ1-5; TRBD1 matches at 9 bases. J gave up 6 bases and V 0 bases, and 6 bases lay outside the gene matches. This CDR3 spans 16 amino acids. CDR1 and CDR2 (germline): SNHLY, FYNNEI. Written as DNA, the CDR3 is TGTGCCAGCAGTGAAGCTAAAGGACAGGGGTTTCAGCCCCAGCATTTT. Protein sequence: CASSEAKGQGFQPQHF. The full variable domain, completed using reference TRBV2 and TRBJ1-5, is EPEVTQTPSHQVTQMGQEVILRCVPISNHLYFYWYRQILGQKVEFLVSFYNNEISEKSEIFDDQFSVERPDGSNFTLKIRSTKLEDSAMYFCASSEAKGQGFQPQHFGDGTRLSIL.

A note on this clonotype: Because the library targeted alpha chains, this beta chain is an off-target read whose size means little. This chain uses TRBV6-5 with TRBJ2-3; D is unresolved. CDR1 is MNHEY and CDR2 is SVGAGI in the germline V gene. Trimming pared 6 bases from V and 2 bases from J, leaving 12 bases between. The CDR3 has 14 residues. The CDR3 DNA reads as TGTGCCAGCAGACCCGACGGGTACACAGATACGCAGTATTTT. Protein sequence: CASRPDGYTDTQYF.